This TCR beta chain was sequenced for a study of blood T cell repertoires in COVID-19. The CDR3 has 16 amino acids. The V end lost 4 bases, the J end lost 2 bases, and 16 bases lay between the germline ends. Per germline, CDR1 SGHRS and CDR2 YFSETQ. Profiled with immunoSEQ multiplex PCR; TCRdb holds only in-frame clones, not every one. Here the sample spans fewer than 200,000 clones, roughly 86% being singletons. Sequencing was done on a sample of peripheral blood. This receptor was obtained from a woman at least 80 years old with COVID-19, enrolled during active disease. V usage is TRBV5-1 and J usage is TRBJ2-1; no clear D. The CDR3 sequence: CASSMALGQTYNEQFF. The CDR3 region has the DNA TGCGCCAGCAGCATGGCACTGGGCCAGACCTACAATGAGCAGTTCTTC.